The 17 T cell receptor beta chains below come from one sample, sequenced in a study of cytomegalovirus exposure and HLA in healthy donors. The PCR made use of 60 Vbeta and 13 Jbeta primers. Assay used: immunoSEQ multiplex PCR; TCRdb lists only in-frame clones, some missing. Of about 160,000 clones in the sample, roughly 80% were seen once. Material for sequencing was PBMCs. The receptors derive from a man aged 25 to 40 in good health and CMV-seropositive.

The chain couples TRBV5-6 to TRBJ1-1; 7 bases match TRBD1. Germline CDR1 is SGHDT and CDR2 is YYEEEE. V shed 4 bases, J shed 8 bases, and the junction held 11 bases outside the gene matches. The length of the CDR3 is 14 residues. This CDR3 reads CASSRMTGTTEAFF. The DNA of the CDR3 is TGTGCCAGCAGCCGCATGACAGGGACGACGGAAGCTTTCTTT. Full variable domain (remainder filled in from reference TRBV5-6 and TRBJ1-1): DAGVTQSPTHLIKTRGQQVTLRCSPKSGHDTVSWYQQALGQGPQFIFQYYEEEERQRGNFPDRFSGHQFPNYSSELNVNALLLGDSALYLCASSRMTGTTEAFFGQGTRLTVV.

The DNA of the CDR3 is TGCGCCAGCAGCCTGAGCGCGGGGGAGAACTCCTACGAGCAGTACTTC. Protein sequence: CASSLSAGENSYEQYF. This chain uses TRBV4-1 with TRBJ2-7; 7 nucleotides match TRBD2. V trimming: 4 bases; J trimming: 0 bases; junction bases outside the gene matches: 9. There are 16 residues in the CDR3. Germline CDR1 is MGHRA and CDR2 is YSYEKL.

The V and J genes are TRBV19 and TRBJ1-3, with unresolved D. The germline gives CDR1 LNHDA, CDR2 SQIVND (reference sequence). V lost 8 bases, J lost 0 bases, and 11 bases lay in between. The CDR3 contains 14 residues. DNA for the CDR3: TGTGCCAGTGCACCTTCGGGCTCTGGAAACACCATATATTTT. As protein: CASAPSGSGNTIYF.

The V call is TRBV19, the J call TRBJ1-1; 7 nucleotides agree with TRBD1. CDR3 size: 14 residues. V lost 6 bases to trimming and J lost 1 base; unmatched junction nucleotides: 5. In germline, CDR1 is LNHDA, CDR2 SQIVND (reference sequence). The CDR3 bases are TGTGCCAGTAGCGACAGGGAAAAGAACACTGAAGCTTTCTTT. This codes for CASSDREKNTEAFF.

The rearrangement links TRBV19 to TRBJ1-5, with unresolved D. The germline V and J ends were trimmed by 10 bases and 7 bases, with 23 bases remaining between them. Germline loops: CDR1 LNHDA, CDR2 SQIVND (reference sequence). The length of the CDR3 is 15 residues. The DNA for the CDR3 is TGTGCCACTCTCCTGGGAGTGGGCGAGGGACAGCCCCAGCATTTT. Translated: CATLLGVGEGQPQHF.

The chain has TRBV4-1 and TRBJ1-5, with 7 bases that match TRBD1. The CDR3 extends over 14 amino acids. Trimming took 1 base from V and 7 from J; bases not matched to a gene: 4. Looked up from germline, CDR1 is MGHRA and CDR2 is YSYEKL. CDR3 residues: CASSQGQGEQPQHF. The CDR3 DNA sequence: TGCGCCAGCAGCCAAGGACAGGGAGAACAGCCCCAGCATTTT.

V is TRBV7-9 and J is TRBJ1-3; D is perhaps TRBD1 (5 bases). Trimming left V 7 bases short and J 0 bases short, with 16 bases between. The CDR3 runs 16 residues. Looked up from germline, CDR1 is SEHNR and CDR2 is FQNEAQ (reference sequence). CDR3 sequence (DNA): TGTGCCAGCAACTCAAAGGACATGAACTCTGGAAACACCATATATTTT. Translating it yields CASNSKDMNSGNTIYF.

This chain uses TRBV19 with TRBJ2-7; 12 bases line up with TRBD1. The CDR3 totals 15 residues. Germline V gene lookup returns CDR1 LNHDA and CDR2 SQIVND (reference sequence). The J segment lost 3 bases and the V segment lost 5 bases, leaving 5 bases of the junction unmatched. The CDR3 region has the DNA TGTGCCAGTAGTCCCGGGACAGGGGGCCTCTACGAGCAGTACTTC. Amino acids: CASSPGTGGLYEQYF.

V is TRBV18 and J is TRBJ2-7; no definite D call. V was clipped by 1 base and J by 0 bases, with 10 bases between them. Germline V CDR1 and CDR2: KGHSH, LQKENI. The CDR3 is 15 amino acids. CDR3: CASSPLSGASYEQYF. For the CDR3, the DNA is TGTGCCAGCTCACCACTATCAGGTGCCTCCTACGAGCAGTACTTC.

The chain carries TRBV6-4 and TRBJ1-1, with TRBD1 as a possible D gene (5 bases). This CDR3 region has 13 residues. Germline CDR1 reads MRHNA; CDR2 reads SNTAGT. V was pared by 6 bases and J by 6 bases, with 14 bases between. The CDR3 DNA sequence: TGTGCCAGCAGGAACCAGGGAGGGGCTGAAGCTTTCTTT. Translated: CASRNQGGAEAFF.

The rearrangement joins TRBV10-3 to TRBJ1-2, with TRBD1 identical over 9 bases. CDR1 is ENHRY and CDR2 is SYGVKD in the germline V gene. The CDR3 sequence is 15 residues long. Unmatched junction bases numbered 11, after V lost 6 bases and J lost 6 bases. The CDR3 protein is CAISARDRVSDGYTF. The CDR3 bases are TGTGCCATCAGCGCGAGGGACAGGGTTTCCGATGGCTACACCTTC.

The chain joins TRBV25-1 to TRBJ2-1, with TRBD2 as a possible D gene (7 bases). V shed 2 bases and J shed 5 bases, with 19 bases lying between them. Germline assignment: CDR1 MGHDK and CDR2 SYGVNS. The CDR3 is 17 amino acids. The CDR3 loop reads CASSEEPRGGEDNEQFF. The CDR3 coding sequence is TGTGCCAGCAGTGAAGAACCGCGCGGGGGCGAAGACAATGAGCAGTTCTTC.

The chain joins TRBV28 to TRBJ1-2; no definite D call. Germline CDR1 is MDHEN and CDR2 is SYDVKM. The V and J ends lost 3 bases and 4 bases respectively, with 12 bases between them. This CDR3 contains 14 residues. Written as DNA, the CDR3 is TGTGCCAGCAGTTTCCCGGCGGGGATCTATGGCTACACCTTC. Amino acids: CASSFPAGIYGYTF.

This clone was recorded only once. The chain uses TRBV7-8 and TRBJ1-1; tentative D call: TRBD1 (5 bases). CDR3 size: 15 residues. The V gene's germline CDR1 is SGHVS and CDR2 FQNEAQ. V shed 5 bases and J shed 2 bases, with 15 bases lying between them. The DNA for the CDR3 is TGTGCCAGCAGCCCGTACAGTGGGGCCAACACTGAAGCTTTCTTT. Amino acids: CASSPYSGANTEAFF.

This clone was observed a few times. The CDR3 nucleotides are TGTGCCAGCAGCTACGGACAGAATGGCTACACCTTC. Translating it yields CASSYGQNGYTF. The chain combines TRBV6-6 with TRBJ1-2; D perhaps matches TRBD1 (6 bases). The length of the CDR3 is 12 residues. V shed 6 bases and J shed 6 bases, with 11 bases lying between them. Germline lookup yields CDR1 MNHNY and CDR2 SVGAGI (reference sequence).

V is TRBV7-8 and J is TRBJ1-1; tentative D call: TRBD1 (5 bases). The CDR3 consists of 15 residues. Trimming cost V 1 base and J 3 bases, with 12 bases left between them. Per the germline V gene, CDR1 is SGHVS and CDR2 is FQNEAQ. The CDR3 DNA reads TGTGCCAGCAGCTTAGTAGTACGGGGGGACACTGAAGCTTTCTTT. This encodes CASSLVVRGDTEAFF.

V and J are TRBV6-1 and TRBJ1-1; the D gene is possibly TRBD1 (6 bases). This CDR3 is 15 amino acids long. The germline gives CDR1 MNHNS, CDR2 SASEGT. V was clipped by 4 bases and J by 0 bases, with 12 bases between them. CDR3 region: CASSGSQGMNTEAFF. The CDR3 region has the DNA TGTGCCAGCAGTGGGTCACAGGGAATGAACACTGAAGCTTTCTTT.